This T cell receptor beta chain is from a study of T-cell reconstitution after alpha-beta-depleted transplantation in children. The TCRbeta library incorporated unique molecular identifiers. TCRdb called the PCR reads again in MiXCR, with one record for every CDR3 protein. The table includes around 490,000 distinct CDR3 sequences, 11% detected once. This clonotype was seen a handful of times. This TCR came from a female patient aged 2-9 years who had a stem cell transplant for aplastic anemia, so the T cells may come from the graft donor. Here the sequenced sample was PBMCs, mostly from graft donor cells, taken 180 days after TCRalphabeta/CD19-depleted stem cell transplant.

The CDR3 DNA follows: TGTGCCAGCTGGACGGCCCTAGCCAAAAACATTCAGTACTTC. Translating it yields CASWTALAKNIQYF. V and J are TRBV27 and TRBJ2-4; D ambiguous. The CDR3 totals 14 residues. CDR1 and CDR2 from the germline V gene are MNHEY and SMNVEV (reference sequence). V was trimmed by 8 bases and J by 0 bases, leaving 11 bases between them.